Included here is one TCR beta chain sequence, with context. Antigen: not known. This entry is derived from a study of cytomegalovirus exposure and HLA in healthy donors. The study's findings and limits: A few of the chains that were CMV-associated were confirmed in vitro to be specific for CMV antigens.

CDR1 is MNHEY and CDR2 is SMNVEV in the germline V gene (reference sequence). The CDR3 spans 19 residues. V was shortened by 0 bases and J by 2 bases, with 21 bases between the two germline ends. PCR amplification relied on 60 Vbeta primers (plus 13 Jbeta primers). TCRdb's copy holds only in-frame clones and misses some; the assay was immunoSEQ multiplex PCR. The sample lists under 150,000 clones, 82% occurring once. The chain links TRBV27 to TRBJ2-3; perhaps TRBD2 as D (6 bases). The source of this sequence is a boy aged 2-15 years in good health and CMV-seronegative. The source material was PBMCs. The CDR3 is CASSLSWRGPTDLTDTQYF. The CDR3 DNA sequence: TGTGCCAGCAGTTTATCGTGGCGGGGACCGACGGACCTCACAGATACGCAGTATTTT.